A single sample is the source of the 3 T cell receptor beta chains below, sequenced in a study. TCRdb re-derived calls from the RT-PCR reads in MiXCR, one entry per CDR3 protein. This table has more than 550,000 distinct CDR3 sequences, approximately 15% appearing once. Material: memory CD4+ T cells from blood. The receptors derive from a female donor in good health, serving as a healthy control.

This clonotype was counted only a few times. The chain links TRBV7-8 to TRBJ2-1; D may be TRBD2 (7 bases). Trimming removed 3 bases at V and 16 bases at J, with 16 bases between. Germline V gene sequence: CDR1 SGHVS, CDR2 FQNEAQ. CDR3 size: 12 residues. The DNA of the CDR3 is TGTGCCAGCAGCTTCCGAGAGGGGGGGCAATTCTTC. Protein sequence: CASSFREGGQFF.

The chain joins TRBV28 to TRBJ2-2; D uncertain. Germline loops: CDR1 MDHEN, CDR2 SYDVKM. The CDR3 extends over 16 amino acids. Trimming shortened V by 7 bases and J by 2 bases, and 17 bases separated the two germline ends. CDR3 sequence: CASTNRLGINTGELFF. The CDR3 bases are TGTGCCAGCACTAACCGACTGGGAATAAACACCGGGGAGCTGTTTTTT.

This clonotype was observed a handful of times. The chain uses TRBV24-1 and TRBJ2-1; a weak D match, TRBD2 (7 bases). The CDR3 extends over 14 amino acids. V lost 10 bases, J lost 1 base, and 13 bases lay in between. CDR1 and CDR2 from the germline V gene are KGHDR and SFDVKD. The CDR3 region is CATAGANSYNEQFF. In nucleotides, the CDR3 is TGTGCCACTGCGGGGGCAAATTCCTACAATGAGCAGTTCTTC.